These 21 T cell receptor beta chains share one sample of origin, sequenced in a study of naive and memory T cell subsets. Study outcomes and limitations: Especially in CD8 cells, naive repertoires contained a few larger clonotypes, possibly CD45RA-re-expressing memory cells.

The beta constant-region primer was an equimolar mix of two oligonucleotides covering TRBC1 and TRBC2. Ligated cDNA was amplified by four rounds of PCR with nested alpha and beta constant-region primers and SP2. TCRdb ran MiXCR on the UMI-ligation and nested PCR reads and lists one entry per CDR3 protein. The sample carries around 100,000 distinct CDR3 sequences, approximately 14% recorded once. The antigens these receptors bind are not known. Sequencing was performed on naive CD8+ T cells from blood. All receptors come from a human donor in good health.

This chain's CDR3 is CATTPSGDSYEQYF. The CDR3 DNA follows: TGTGCCACCACCCCTAGCGGGGACTCCTACGAGCAGTACTTC. The V gene is TRBV15, the J gene TRBJ2-7; TRBD2 matches 9 bases. V gave up 7 bases and J gave up 0 bases; unmatched junction bases: 4. Germline CDR1 reads LNHNV; CDR2 reads YYDKDF (reference sequence). This CDR3 comprises 14 residues.

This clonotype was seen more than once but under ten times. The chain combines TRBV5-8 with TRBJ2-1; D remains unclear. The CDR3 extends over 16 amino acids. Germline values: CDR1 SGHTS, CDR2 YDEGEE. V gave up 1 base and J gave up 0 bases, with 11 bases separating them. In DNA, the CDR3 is TGTGCCAGCAGCTTGTCCCGAAAGAACTCCTACAATGAGCAGTTCTTC. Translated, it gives CASSLSRKNSYNEQFF.

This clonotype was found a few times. The CDR3 reads CASSTWTSGSNEQYF. CDR3 in DNA: TGTGCCAGCAGCACGTGGACTAGCGGGAGCAACGAGCAGTACTTC. The J gene is TRBJ2-7, the V gene TRBV7-9; 13 bases map to TRBD2. The CDR3 covers 15 residues. Trimming took 5 bases from V and 5 from J; bases not matched to a gene: 6. CDR1 and CDR2 (germline): SEHNR, FQNEAQ (reference sequence).

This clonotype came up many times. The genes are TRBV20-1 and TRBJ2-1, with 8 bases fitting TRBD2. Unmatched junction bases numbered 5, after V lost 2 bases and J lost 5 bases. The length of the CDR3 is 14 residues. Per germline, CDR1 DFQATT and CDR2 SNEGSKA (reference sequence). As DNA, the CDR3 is TGCAGTGCTAGATTGCGGGAGGCCAACAATGAGCAGTTCTTC. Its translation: CSARLREANNEQFF.

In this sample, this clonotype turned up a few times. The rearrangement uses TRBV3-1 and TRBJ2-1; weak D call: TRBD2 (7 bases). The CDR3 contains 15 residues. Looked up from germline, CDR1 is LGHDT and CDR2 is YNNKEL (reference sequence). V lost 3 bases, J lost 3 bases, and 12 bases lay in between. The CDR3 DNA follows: TGTGCCAGCAGCCACGGAGGGGGGGTCTACAATGAGCAGTTCTTC. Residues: CASSHGGGVYNEQFF.

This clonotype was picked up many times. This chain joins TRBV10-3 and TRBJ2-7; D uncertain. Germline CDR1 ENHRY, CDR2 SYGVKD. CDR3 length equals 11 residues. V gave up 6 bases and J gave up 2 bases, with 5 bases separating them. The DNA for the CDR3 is TGTGCCATCAGGGTAGCCTACGAGCAGTACTTC. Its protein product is CAIRVAYEQYF.

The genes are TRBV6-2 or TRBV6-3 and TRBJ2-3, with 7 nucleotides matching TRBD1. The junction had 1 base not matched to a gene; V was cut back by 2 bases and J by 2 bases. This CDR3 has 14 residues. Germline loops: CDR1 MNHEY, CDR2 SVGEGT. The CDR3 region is CASSYDRVTDTQYF. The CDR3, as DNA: TGTGCCAGCAGTTACGACAGGGTCACAGATACGCAGTATTTT.

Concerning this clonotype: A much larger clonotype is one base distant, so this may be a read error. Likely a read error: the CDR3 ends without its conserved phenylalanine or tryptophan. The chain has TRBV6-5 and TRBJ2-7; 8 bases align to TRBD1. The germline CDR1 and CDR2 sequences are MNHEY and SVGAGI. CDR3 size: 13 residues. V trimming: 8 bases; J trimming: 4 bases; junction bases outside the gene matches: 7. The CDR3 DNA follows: TGTGCCAGCGGGCCGAGACAGGGGTACGAGCAGTACTTA. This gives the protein CASGPRQGYEQYL.

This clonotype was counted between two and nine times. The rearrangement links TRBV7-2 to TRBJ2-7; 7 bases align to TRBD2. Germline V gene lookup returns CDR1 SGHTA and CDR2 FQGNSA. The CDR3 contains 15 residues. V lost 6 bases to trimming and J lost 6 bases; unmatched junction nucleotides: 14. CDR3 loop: CASSPSPGTTREQYF. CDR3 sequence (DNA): TGTGCCAGCAGTCCAAGCCCCGGGACTACCCGCGAGCAGTACTTC.

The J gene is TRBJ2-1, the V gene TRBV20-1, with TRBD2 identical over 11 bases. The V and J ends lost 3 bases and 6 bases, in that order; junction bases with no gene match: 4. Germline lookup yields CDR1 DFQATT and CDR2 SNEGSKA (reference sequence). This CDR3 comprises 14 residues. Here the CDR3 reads CSARSLAGGNEQFF. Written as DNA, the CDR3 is TGCAGTGCTAGGAGTCTAGCGGGAGGCAATGAGCAGTTCTTC.

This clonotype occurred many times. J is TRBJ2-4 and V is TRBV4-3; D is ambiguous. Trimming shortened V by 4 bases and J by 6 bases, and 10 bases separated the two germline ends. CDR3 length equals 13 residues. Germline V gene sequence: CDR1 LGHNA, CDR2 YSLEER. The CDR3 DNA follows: TGCGCCAGCAGCCCATCGACGGGAAACATTCAGTACTTC. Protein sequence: CASSPSTGNIQYF.

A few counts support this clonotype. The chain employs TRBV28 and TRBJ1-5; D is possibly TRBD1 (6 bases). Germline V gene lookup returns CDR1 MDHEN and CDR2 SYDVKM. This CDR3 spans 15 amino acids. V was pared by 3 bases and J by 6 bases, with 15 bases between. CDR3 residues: CASSLWGARGQPQHF. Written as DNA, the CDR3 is TGTGCCAGCAGTTTGTGGGGGGCGCGTGGTCAGCCCCAGCATTTT.

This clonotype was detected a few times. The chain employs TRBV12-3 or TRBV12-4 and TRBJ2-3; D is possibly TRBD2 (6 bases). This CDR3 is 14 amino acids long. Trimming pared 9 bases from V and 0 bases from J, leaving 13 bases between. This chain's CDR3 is CASLSGGSTDTQYF. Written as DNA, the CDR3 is TGTGCCAGTCTTAGCGGAGGAAGCACAGATACGCAGTATTTT.

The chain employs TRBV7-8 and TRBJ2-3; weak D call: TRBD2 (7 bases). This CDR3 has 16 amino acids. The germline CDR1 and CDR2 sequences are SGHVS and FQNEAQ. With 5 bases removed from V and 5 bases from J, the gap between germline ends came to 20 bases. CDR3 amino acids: CASSHTSGGRGDTQYF. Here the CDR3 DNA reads TGTGCCAGCAGCCATACCTCGGGGGGCCGTGGAGATACGCAGTATTTT.

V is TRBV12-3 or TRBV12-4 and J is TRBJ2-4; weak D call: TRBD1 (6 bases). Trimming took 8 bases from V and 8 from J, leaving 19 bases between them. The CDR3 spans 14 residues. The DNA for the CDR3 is TGTGCCAGCTCCGACGGTCTGGGGGCTGACATTCAGTACTTC. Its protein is CASSDGLGADIQYF.

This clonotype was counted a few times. CDR3 residues: CASSPGYEKLFF. The DNA for the CDR3 is TGTGCCAGCTCCCCCGGGTATGAAAAACTGTTTTTT. This rearrangement joins TRBV6-6 to TRBJ1-4; no clear D gene. V was cut by 8 bases and J by 6 bases, with 10 bases left in between. The CDR3 runs 12 residues. Germline V CDR1 and CDR2: MNHNY, SVGAGI (reference sequence).

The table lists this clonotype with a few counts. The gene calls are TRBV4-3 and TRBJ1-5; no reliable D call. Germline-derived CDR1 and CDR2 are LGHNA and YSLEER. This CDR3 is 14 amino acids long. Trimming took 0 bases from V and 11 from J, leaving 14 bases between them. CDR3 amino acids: CASSQDTGGRAQHF. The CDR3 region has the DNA TGCGCCAGCAGCCAAGATACTGGAGGACGGGCCCAGCATTTT.

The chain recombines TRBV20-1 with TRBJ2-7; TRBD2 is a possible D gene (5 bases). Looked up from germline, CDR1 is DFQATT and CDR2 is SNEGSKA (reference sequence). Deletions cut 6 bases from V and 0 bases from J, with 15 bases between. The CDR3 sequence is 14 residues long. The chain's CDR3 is CSAEAALSSYEQYF. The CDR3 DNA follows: TGCAGTGCGGAGGCCGCCCTCTCCTCCTACGAGCAGTACTTC.

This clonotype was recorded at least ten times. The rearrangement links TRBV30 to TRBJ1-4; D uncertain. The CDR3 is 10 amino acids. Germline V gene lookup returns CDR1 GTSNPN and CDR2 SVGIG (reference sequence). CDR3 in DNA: TGTTGTATACCTAATGAAAAACTGTTTTTT. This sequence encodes CCIPNEKLFF.

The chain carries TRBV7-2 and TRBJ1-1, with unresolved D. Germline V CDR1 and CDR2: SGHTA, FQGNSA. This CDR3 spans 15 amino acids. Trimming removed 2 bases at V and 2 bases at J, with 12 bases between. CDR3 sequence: CASSLYEVGNTEAFF. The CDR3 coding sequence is TGTGCCAGCAGCTTATACGAAGTCGGTAACACTGAAGCTTTCTTT.

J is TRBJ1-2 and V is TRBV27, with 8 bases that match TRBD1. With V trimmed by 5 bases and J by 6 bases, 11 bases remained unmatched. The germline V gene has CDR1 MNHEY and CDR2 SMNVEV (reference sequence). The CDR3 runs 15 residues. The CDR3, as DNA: TGTGCCAGCAGTCCCCGGGACAGGCCCTTGGATGGCTACACCTTC. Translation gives CASSPRDRPLDGYTF.